Described below is a single T cell receptor beta chain sequence and its context. The data originate from a study of blood T cell repertoires in COVID-19. Study details: There were acute and convalescent COVID-19 samples, and they came from the United States, Italy and Spain.

The assay was immunoSEQ multiplex PCR, and TCRdb's table has in-frame clones only and misses some. The repertoire consists of 110,000 to 150,000 clones, with approximately 90% occurring once and the leading ten covering approximately 11%. The sample taken for sequencing was peripheral blood. This sequence was found in a woman older than 75 with acute or convalescent COVID-19.

Here the CDR3 reads CASSAQGGTEAFF. For the CDR3, the DNA is TGTGCCAGCAGCGCGCAAGGGGGCACTGAAGCTTTCTTT. The genes are TRBV7-3 and TRBJ1-1, with D tentatively TRBD1 (6 bases). Germline V gene data show CDR1 as SGHTA and CDR2 as FQGTGA. Trimming shortened V by 5 bases and J by 4 bases, and 11 bases separated the two germline ends. CDR3 length equals 13 residues. The full variable domain, completed using reference TRBV7-3 and TRBJ1-1, is GAGVSQTPSNKVTEKGKYVELRCDPISGHTALYWYRQSLGQGPEFLIYFQGTGAADDSGLPNDRFFAVRPEGSVSTLKIQRTERGDSAVYLCASSAQGGTEAFFGQGTRLTVV.